This T cell receptor beta chain was sequenced in a study of spatial heterogeneity in lung cancer. Study-wide results and limits: In tumors, expanded intratumoral alpha and beta TCR counts tracked mutation counts.

The CDR3 covers 16 residues. The V end lost 5 bases, the J end lost 4 bases, and 17 bases lay between the germline ends. CDR1 is LGHNA, CDR2 YSLEER, per germline. TCRdb reprocessed the 5' RACE reads with MiXCR, giving one entry per CDR3 protein. Of thousands of distinct CDR3 sequences in the sample, approximately 12% are singletons; the top ten hold about 10%. Stated time point: sample taken at primary tumor resection. This clonotype has just a few counts. Its antigen is not known. The chain links TRBV4-3 to TRBJ2-2; D is perhaps TRBD2 (7 bases). The clonotype was recovered from a female donor with early-stage non-small cell lung cancer. Here the sequenced sample was lung tumor tissue, taken at surgery. CDR3 residues: CASSSLAGAPTGELFF. The CDR3 DNA follows: TGCGCCAGCAGCAGTTTGGCGGGGGCGCCCACCGGGGAGCTGTTTTTT.